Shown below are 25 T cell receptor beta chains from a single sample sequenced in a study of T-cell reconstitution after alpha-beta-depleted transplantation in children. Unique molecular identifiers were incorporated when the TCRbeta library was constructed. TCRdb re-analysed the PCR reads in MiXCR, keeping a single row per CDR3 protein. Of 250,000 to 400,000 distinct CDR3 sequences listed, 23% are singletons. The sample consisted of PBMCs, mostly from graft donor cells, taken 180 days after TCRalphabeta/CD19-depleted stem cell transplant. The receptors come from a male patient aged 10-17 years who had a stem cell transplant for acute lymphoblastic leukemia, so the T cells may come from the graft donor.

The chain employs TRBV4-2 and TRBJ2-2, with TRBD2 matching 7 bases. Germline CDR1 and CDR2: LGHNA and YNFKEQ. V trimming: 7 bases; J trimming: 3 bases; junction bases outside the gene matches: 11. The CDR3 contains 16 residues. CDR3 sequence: CASTREFRVDTGELFF. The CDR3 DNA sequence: TGTGCCAGCACGCGGGAGTTCCGGGTCGACACCGGGGAGCTGTTTTTT.

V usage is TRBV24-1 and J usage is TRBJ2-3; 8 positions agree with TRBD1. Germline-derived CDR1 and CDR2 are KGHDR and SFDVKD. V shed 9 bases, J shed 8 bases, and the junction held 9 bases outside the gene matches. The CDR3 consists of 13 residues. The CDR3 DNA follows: TGTGCCACCCTAGGGACAGGAGAGGGTACGCAGTATTTT. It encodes CATLGTGEGTQYF.

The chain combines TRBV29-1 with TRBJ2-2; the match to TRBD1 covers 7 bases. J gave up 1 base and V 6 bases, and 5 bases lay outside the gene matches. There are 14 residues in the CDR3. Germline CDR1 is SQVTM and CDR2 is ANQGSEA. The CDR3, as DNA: TGCAGCGTCCGGACAGGCCGGAACACCGGGGAGCTGTTTTTT. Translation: CSVRTGRNTGELFF.

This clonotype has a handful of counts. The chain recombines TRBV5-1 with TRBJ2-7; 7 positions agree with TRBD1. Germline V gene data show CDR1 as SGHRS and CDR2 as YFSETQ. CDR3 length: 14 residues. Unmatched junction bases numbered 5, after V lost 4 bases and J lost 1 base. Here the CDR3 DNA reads TGCGCCAGCAGCACCCAACAGGGGTCCTACGAGCAGTACTTC. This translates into CASSTQQGSYEQYF. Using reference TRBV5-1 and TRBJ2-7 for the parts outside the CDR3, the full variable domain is KAGVTQTPRYLIKTRGQQVTLSCSPISGHRSVSWYQQTPGQGLQFLFEYFSETQRNKGNFPGRFSGRQFSNSRSEMNVSTLELGDSALYLCASSTQQGSYEQYFGPGTRLTVT.

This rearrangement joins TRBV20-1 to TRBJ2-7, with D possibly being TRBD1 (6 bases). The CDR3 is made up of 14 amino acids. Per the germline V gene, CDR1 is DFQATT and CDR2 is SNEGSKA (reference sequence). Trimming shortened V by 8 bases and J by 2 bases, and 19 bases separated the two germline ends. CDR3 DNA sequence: TGCAGTTCCCGGCCCCGGACAGCACCCTACGAGCAGTACTTC. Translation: CSSRPRTAPYEQYF.

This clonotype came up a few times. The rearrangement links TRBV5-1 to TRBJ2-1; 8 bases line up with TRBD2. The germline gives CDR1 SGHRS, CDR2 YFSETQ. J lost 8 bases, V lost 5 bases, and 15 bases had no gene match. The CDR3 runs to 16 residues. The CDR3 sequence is CASSSTGTRYKHEQFF. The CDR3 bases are TGCGCCAGCAGTTCAACCGGGACTAGATATAAGCATGAGCAGTTCTTC.

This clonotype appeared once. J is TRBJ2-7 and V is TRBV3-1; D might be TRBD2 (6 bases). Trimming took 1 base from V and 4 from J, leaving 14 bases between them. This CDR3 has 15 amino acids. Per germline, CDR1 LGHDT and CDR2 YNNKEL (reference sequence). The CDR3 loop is CASSQGASGGYEQYF. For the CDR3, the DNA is TGTGCCAGCAGCCAAGGGGCGTCAGGAGGGTACGAGCAGTACTTC.

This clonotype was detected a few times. The chain's CDR3 is CASSLDGRGAQGTQYF. CDR3 DNA: TGTGCCAGCAGCTTAGACGGCAGGGGGGCTCAGGGTACGCAGTATTTT. This chain joins TRBV11-2 and TRBJ2-3; perhaps TRBD1 as D (7 bases). The CDR3 consists of 16 residues. Germline V gene lookup returns CDR1 SGHAT and CDR2 FQNNGV. V was clipped by 0 bases and J by 8 bases, with 18 bases between them.

The CDR3 bases are TGTGCCAGCAGCGTTGAAGGCAGCCTTGAAAAACTGTTTTTT. As protein: CASSVEGSLEKLFF. V and J are TRBV9 and TRBJ1-4; no reliable D call. Trimming stripped 2 bases from V and 7 bases from J, with 12 bases between. Germline V gene data show CDR1 as SGDLS and CDR2 as YYNGEE. This CDR3 has 14 residues. The full variable domain, completed using reference TRBV9 and TRBJ1-4, is DSGVTQTPKHLITATGQRVTLRCSPRSGDLSVYWYQQSLDQGLQFLIQYYNGEERAKGNILERFSAQQFPDLHSELNLSSLELGDSALYFCASSVEGSLEKLFFGSGTQLSVL.

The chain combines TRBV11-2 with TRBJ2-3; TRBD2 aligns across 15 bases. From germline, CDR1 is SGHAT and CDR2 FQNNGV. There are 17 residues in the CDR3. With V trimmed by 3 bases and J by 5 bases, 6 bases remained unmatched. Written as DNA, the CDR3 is TGTGCCAGCAGCTTTGGACTAGCGGGAGGGCCGAAAGATACGCAGTATTTT. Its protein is CASSFGLAGGPKDTQYF. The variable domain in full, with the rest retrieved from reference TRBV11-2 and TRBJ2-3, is EAGVAQSPRYKIIEKRQSVAFWCNPISGHATLYWYQQILGQGPKLLIQFQNNGVVDDSQLPKDRFSAERLKGVDSTLKIQPAKLEDSAVYLCASSFGLAGGPKDTQYFGPGTRLTVL.

The CDR3 here is CASSLVLAGSGNTIYF. The CDR3 DNA reads TGCGCCAGCAGCTTGGTGTTGGCGGGGTCTGGAAACACCATATATTTT. The genes are TRBV5-1 and TRBJ1-3; D gene unclear. The CDR3 consists of 16 residues. V lost 0 bases and J 1 base, leaving 11 bases between the germline ends. Germline loops: CDR1 SGHRS, CDR2 YFSETQ.

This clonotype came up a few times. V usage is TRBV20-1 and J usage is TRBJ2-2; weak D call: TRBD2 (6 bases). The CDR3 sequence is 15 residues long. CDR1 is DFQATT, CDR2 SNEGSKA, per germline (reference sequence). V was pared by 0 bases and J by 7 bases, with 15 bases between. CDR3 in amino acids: CSARDPGSSVGELFF. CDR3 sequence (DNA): TGCAGTGCTAGAGATCCCGGGAGTAGCGTCGGGGAGCTGTTTTTT.

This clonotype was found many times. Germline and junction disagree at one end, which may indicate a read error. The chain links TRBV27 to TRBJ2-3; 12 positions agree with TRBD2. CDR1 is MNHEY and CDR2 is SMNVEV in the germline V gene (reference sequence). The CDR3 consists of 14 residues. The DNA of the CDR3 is TGCGCCAGCAGCTTGCTAGCGGGAGGGGATACGCAGTATTTT. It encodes CASSLLAGGDTQYF.

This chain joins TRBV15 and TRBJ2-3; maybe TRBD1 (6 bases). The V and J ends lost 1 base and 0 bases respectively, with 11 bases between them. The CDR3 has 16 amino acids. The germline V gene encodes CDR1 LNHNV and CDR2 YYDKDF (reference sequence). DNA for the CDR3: TGTGCCACCAGCAGAGCTGTAACAGGGAGCACAGATACGCAGTATTTT. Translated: CATSRAVTGSTDTQYF. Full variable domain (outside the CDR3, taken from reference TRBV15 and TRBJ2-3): DAMVIQNPRYQVTQFGKPVTLSCSQTLNHNVMYWYQQKSSQAPKLLFHYYDKDFNNEADTPDNFQSRRPNTSFCFLDIRSPGLGDTAMYLCATSRAVTGSTDTQYFGPGTRLTVL.

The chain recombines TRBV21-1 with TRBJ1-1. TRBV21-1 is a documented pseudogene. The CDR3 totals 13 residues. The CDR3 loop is CASSGPMNTEAFF. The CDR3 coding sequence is TGTGCCAGCAGCGGACCGATGAACACTGAAGCTTTCTTT.

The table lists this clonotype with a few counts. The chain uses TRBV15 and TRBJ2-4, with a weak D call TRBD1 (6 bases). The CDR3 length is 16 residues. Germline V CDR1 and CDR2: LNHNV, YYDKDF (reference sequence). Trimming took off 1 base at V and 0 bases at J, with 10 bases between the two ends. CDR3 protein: CATSRVTGRAKNIQYF. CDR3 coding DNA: TGTGCCACCAGCAGAGTGACAGGAAGAGCCAAAAACATTCAGTACTTC.

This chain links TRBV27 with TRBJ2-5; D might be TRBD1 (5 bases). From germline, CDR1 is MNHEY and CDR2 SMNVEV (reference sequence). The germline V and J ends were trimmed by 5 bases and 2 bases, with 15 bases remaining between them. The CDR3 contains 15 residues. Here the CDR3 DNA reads TGTGCCAGCAGTCCAAGAGAGGACATTCAAGAGACCCAGTACTTC. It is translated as CASSPREDIQETQYF.

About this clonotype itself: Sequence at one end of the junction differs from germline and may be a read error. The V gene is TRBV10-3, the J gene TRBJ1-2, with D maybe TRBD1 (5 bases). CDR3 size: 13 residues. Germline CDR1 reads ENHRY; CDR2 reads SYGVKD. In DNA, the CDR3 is TGTGCCATCAGAGAGTGGCAGGGTTACGGCTACACCTTC. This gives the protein CAIREWQGYGYTF.

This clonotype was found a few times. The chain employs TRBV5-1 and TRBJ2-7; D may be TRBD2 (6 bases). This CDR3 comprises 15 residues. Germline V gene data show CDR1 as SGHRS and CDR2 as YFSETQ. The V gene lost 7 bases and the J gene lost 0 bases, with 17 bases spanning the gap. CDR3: CASVNRPGDSYEQYF. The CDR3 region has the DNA TGCGCCAGCGTTAATCGACCGGGAGACTCCTACGAGCAGTACTTC.

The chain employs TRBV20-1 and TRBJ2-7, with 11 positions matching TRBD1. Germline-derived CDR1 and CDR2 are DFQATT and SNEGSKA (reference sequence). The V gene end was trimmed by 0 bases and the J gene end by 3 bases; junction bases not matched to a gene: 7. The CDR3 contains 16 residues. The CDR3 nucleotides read TGCAGTGCTAGAGATTTCGGAGGGACAGGGGGCTACGAGCAGTACTTC. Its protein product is CSARDFGGTGGYEQYF.

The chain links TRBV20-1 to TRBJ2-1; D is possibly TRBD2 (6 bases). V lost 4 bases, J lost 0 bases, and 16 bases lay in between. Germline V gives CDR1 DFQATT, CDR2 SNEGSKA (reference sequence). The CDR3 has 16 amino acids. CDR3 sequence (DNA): TGCAGTGCTATCCCCCGGGACTCAAGCTCCTACAATGAGCAGTTCTTC. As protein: CSAIPRDSSSYNEQFF.

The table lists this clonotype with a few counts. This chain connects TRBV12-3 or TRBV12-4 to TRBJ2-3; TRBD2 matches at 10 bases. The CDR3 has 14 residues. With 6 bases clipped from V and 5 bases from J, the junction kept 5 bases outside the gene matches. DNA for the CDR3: TGTGCCAGCAGAACTAGCGGGATGGTAGATACGCAGTATTTT. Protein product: CASRTSGMVDTQYF.

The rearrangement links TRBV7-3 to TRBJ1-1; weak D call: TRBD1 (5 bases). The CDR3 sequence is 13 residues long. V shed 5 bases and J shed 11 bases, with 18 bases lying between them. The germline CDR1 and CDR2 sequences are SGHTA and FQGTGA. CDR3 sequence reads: CASSPRRGGRAFF. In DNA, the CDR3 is TGTGCCAGCAGCCCGAGGAGGGGAGGTCGCGCTTTCTTT.

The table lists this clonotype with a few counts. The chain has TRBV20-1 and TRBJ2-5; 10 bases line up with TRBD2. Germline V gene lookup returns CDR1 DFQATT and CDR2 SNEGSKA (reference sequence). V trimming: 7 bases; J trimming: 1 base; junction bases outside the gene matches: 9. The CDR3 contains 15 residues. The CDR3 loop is CSVPLSGRLQETQYF. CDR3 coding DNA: TGCAGTGTTCCACTTAGCGGGAGGCTCCAAGAGACCCAGTACTTC.

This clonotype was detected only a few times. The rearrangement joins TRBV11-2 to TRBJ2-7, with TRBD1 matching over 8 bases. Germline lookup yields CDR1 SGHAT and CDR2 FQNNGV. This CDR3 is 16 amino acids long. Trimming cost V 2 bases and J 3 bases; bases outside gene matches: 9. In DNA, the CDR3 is TGTGCCAGCAGCTTACTTAAGGGACAGGCGAGCTACGAGCAGTACTTC. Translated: CASSLLKGQASYEQYF.